The present TCR beta chain was sequenced within a study of memory CD4+ T cells and cytomegalovirus serostatus (dated by TCRdb to about 2019). As for the study more broadly: The cohort comprised about 33 healthy Belgian adults, 9 CMV seropositive and about 25 CMV seronegative. CD4+ memory TCRbeta repertoires of a Belgian cohort with known cytomegalovirus serostatus were sequenced in order to replicate a published TCR-based CMV serostatus classifier.

Single viable CD3+CD4+CD8-CD45RO+ cells were sorted as memory CD4+ T cells on a FACSAria II. CMV serostatus was determined with a Roche Elecsys assay detecting serum IgG against CMV pp150, pp28, p38 and p52. After the samples were thawed, total CD4+ T cells were enriched through positive selection using CD4 magnetic microbeads. Samples originated from another study that specifically interrogated the CD4+ T cell memory repertoire. Peripheral blood mononuclear cells were isolated and cryopreserved following standard operating procedures; serum was stored at -80 °C. The staining relied on CD3-PerCP (BW264/56), CD4-APC (RPA-T4), CD45RO-PE (UCHT1) and CD8-Pacific Orange (3B5) antibodies, and Sytox blue was used to exclude non-viable cells. V is reduced by 0 bases and J by 1 base, leaving a spacing of 13 bases between them. The CDR3 covers 16 residues, taking in both the cysteine and the phenylalanine. Just the 48-base CDR3 DNA is kept, in frame starting at base 1. From the germline V gene, CDR1 is SGDLS and CDR2 is YYNGEE.

This clone has only a few counts. The antigen this receptor binds is unknown. Base qualities are missing; no much larger clone stands one base away. The Quick-DNA Microprep Kit was used to extract genomic DNA from the sorted cells. Amplification of TCRbeta DNA was done with the immunoSEQ hsTCRbeta kit, following the protocol from the manufacturer. An Illumina MiSeq instrument was used to sequence the TCRbeta libraries. In the source study's methods: After out-of-frame sequences were removed, 2.4 million or so distinct TCRbeta sequences remained, averaging about 61,000 per individual. Each individual was scored according to the count of 150 to 200 previously reported CMV-associated TCRbeta sequences and the total productive distinct TCRbeta count. A beta-binomial model was reimplemented in Python, and scikit-learn random forests with default parameters were trained on US cohort data. Classifier performance on the Belgian cohort was reported as the median AUC with percentile confidence intervals calculated over 10,000 bootstrap iterations. This immuneACCESS table, as held by TCRdb, lists in-frame sequences with V and J called but not all clones. Of the missing ones, under half trace to an unresolved V gene in checked studies; the others have no known cause. D and trimming come from the DNA, and the V and J calls and clone size come from that table. The sample table lists 84,000 or so clones, roughly 80% of them with a count of one. Of the sample, around 0.77% is held by the ten largest clones.

What the work shows at the level of the full study, not this receptor alone: Only CD4+CD45RO+ memory cells were sequenced, unlike the original study, which covered naive and memory CD4+ and CD8+ populations. For CMV serostatus prediction, a median bootstrapped AUC of roughly 0.94 was reached with the original framework, and a median bootstrapped AUC of roughly 0.92 was reached with a US-trained random forest. On the Belgian cohort, the classifier built on the original framework reached a median bootstrapped AUC of roughly 0.96, with a 95% CI of 0.76-1.00. Results were interpreted as suggesting that the CMV-associated TCR signature is largely present in the CD4+ memory repertoire. Of under 200 previously reported CMV-associated TCRbeta sequences, 67 appeared in the CD4+ memory repertoires, each in one to five individuals.

Sequencing was carried out using memory CD4+ T cells from blood. The sequence is built from TRBV9 and TRBJ1-1; the D gene identity is not certain. This clonotype was obtained from an adult in good health and CMV-seronegative. The DNA reads TGTGCCAGCAGCGTAGGGATGGAAAAGGGGAACACTGAAGCTTTCTTT. This codes for CASSVGMEKGNTEAFF. This CDR3, with the reference TRBV9 and TRBJ1-1 proteins standing in past its ends, gives the full variable domain DSGVTQTPKHLITATGQRVTLRCSPRSGDLSVYWYQQSLDQGLQFLIQYYNGEERAKGNILERFSAQQFPDLHSELNLSSLELGDSALYFCASSVGMEKGNTEAFFGQGTRLTVV.